This TCR beta chain was sequenced for a study of T-cell reconstitution after alpha-beta-depleted transplantation in children. Unique molecular identifiers were used in preparing the TCRbeta library. Each CDR3 protein is one row after TCRdb ran MiXCR on the PCR reads. The sample consists of 480,000 or so distinct CDR3 sequences, under 12% of them appearing once. General study points: Surviving recipient T cells and thymic progenitors underlay high day-60 TCRbeta diversity in some patients. Expanded clones from the graft, numbering several hundred, reportedly supplied alpha-beta T cells about two months after transplant. T-cell counts and diversity were attributed mostly to newly produced T cells one year after transplant.

This clonotype was detected many times. Its antigen remains unknown. Sample: PBMCs, taken before TCRalphabeta/CD19-depleted stem cell transplant. The TCR originated in a child younger than 10 with inherited bone marrow failure, due to receive a stem cell transplant.

Here the CDR3 reads CSARGGVSGAYNEQFF. CDR3 nucleotide sequence: TGCAGTGCGCGGGGCGGGGTGAGCGGGGCCTACAATGAGCAGTTCTTC. The chain uses TRBV20-1 and TRBJ2-1, with TRBD2 identical over 7 bases. CDR3 length: 16 amino acids. J was trimmed by 2 bases and V by 6 bases; bases with no gene match: 13. CDR1 and CDR2 (germline): DFQATT, SNEGSKA (reference sequence).